This T cell receptor (beta chain) was sequenced for a study of blood T cells in healthy people across ages. The authors ran a second PCR of roughly 6 to 11 cycles using a sample-barcoded 5' primer and a J-beta primer mix. TCRdb re-called the 5' RACE reads with MiXCR, one entry per CDR3 protein. The sample has more than 1 million distinct CDR3 sequences; 40% to 50% are singletons. V shed 0 bases and J shed 1 base, with 8 bases lying between them. Per the germline V gene, CDR1 is SGHRS and CDR2 is YFSETQ. This CDR3 region has 14 residues. This clonotype was recorded at least ten times. The sample taken for sequencing was blood. The J gene is TRBJ2-7, the V gene TRBV5-1; D is ambiguous. The TCR originated in an older woman in good health. Written as DNA, the CDR3 is TGCGCCAGCAGCTTGGAGGGTTTTTCCTACGAGCAGTACTTC. Residues: CASSLEGFSYEQYF.